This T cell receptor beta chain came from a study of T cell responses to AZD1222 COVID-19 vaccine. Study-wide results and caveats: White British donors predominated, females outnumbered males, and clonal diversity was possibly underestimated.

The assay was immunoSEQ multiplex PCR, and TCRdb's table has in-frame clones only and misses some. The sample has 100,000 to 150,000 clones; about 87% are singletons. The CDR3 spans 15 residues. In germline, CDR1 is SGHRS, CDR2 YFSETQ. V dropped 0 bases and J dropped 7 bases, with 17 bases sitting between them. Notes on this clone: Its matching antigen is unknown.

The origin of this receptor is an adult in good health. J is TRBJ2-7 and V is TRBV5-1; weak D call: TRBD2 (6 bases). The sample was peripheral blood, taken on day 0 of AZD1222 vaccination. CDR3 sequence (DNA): TGCGCCAGCAGCTTGGGTCAGGGAGGATCTGAAGAGCAGTACTTC. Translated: CASSLGQGGSEEQYF. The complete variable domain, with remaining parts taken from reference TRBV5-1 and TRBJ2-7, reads KAGVTQTPRYLIKTRGQQVTLSCSPISGHRSVSWYQQTPGQGLQFLFEYFSETQRNKGNFPGRFSGRQFSNSRSEMNVSTLELGDSALYLCASSLGQGGSEEQYFGPGTRLTVT.